This T cell receptor beta chain was recovered during a study of blood T cell repertoires in COVID-19. As for the study in general: Material from acute and convalescent COVID-19 was sourced from the United States, Italy and Spain.

Deletions cut 2 bases from V and 0 bases from J, with 18 bases between. The CDR3 consists of 18 residues. Germline assignment: CDR1 WNHNN and CDR2 SYGVQD (reference sequence). The authors' processing: Amplification of reference gene primers was used by the study to estimate nucleated cell counts. The table came from immunoSEQ multiplex PCR; TCRdb's copy has only in-frame clones and leaves some out. That table gives V, J and clone size, and the DNA gave D and trimming. Among around 400,000 clones listed, 70% to 90% were seen once. Seattle cases were enrolled at active infection and followed longitudinally.

The chain couples TRBV10-1 to TRBJ2-3; no clear D gene. This clonotype originated in a woman in her twenties or thirties with COVID-19, enrolled during active disease. The material sequenced was peripheral blood. The CDR3 loop is CASSEDTLGFPSTDTQYF. CDR3 nucleotide sequence: TGCGCCAGCAGTGAGGACACCCTGGGCTTTCCTAGCACAGATACGCAGTATTTT.